This T cell receptor beta chain was sequenced during a study of T cells after yellow fever vaccination. General study findings and limits: Peaking on day 5 versus 15, the secondary response was faster but weaker. Contamination by abundant bulk-population clonotypes could be present in FACS-sorted repertoires.

Turning to this clonotype: What it binds is not known.

A single record per CDR3 protein comes from TCRdb applying MiXCR to the 5' RACE reads. The sample contains about 310,000 distinct CDR3 sequences, around 3.9% of which appear only once. The starting material was PBMCs, obtained on the day of the yellow fever booster vaccination. This receptor was taken from a man between 18 and 29 years old who received the YFV17D yellow fever vaccine.

CDR3 sequence reads: CASSPISSGGAHGELFF. The CDR3 DNA sequence: TGTGCCAGCAGCCCAATTTCTAGCGGGGGGGCCCACGGGGAGCTGTTTTTT. The rearrangement joins TRBV7-2 to TRBJ2-2; TRBD2 matches at 12 bases. Germline V gene data show CDR1 as SGHTA and CDR2 as FQGNSA. This CDR3 spans 17 amino acids. With V trimmed by 5 bases and J by 7 bases, 11 bases remained unmatched.